This passage covers 27 T cell receptor beta chains from one sample sequenced in a study of T-cell reconstitution after alpha-beta-depleted transplantation in children. A library of TCRbeta sequences, prepared with unique molecular identifiers, was generated. TCRdb re-called the PCR reads through MiXCR, storing one row per CDR3 protein. This table has some 830,000 distinct CDR3 sequences, approximately 15% appearing once. Sequences were derived from PBMCs, mostly from graft donor cells, sampled 360 days after TCRalphabeta/CD19-depleted stem cell transplant. The receptors were gathered from a male patient younger than 18 who had a stem cell transplant for acute lymphoblastic leukemia, so the T cells may come from the graft donor.

The genes are TRBV7-3 and TRBJ2-1; TRBD1 aligns across 9 bases. Per germline, CDR1 SGHTA and CDR2 FQGTGA. The V and J ends lost 1 base and 4 bases, in that order; junction bases with no gene match: 8. The CDR3 consists of 17 residues. The CDR3 nucleotides are TGTGCCAGCAGCTTAATAAAAGGGACAGGGCCATACAATGAGCAGTTCTTC. Translating gives CASSLIKGTGPYNEQFF.

This clonotype was counted at least ten times. The J gene is TRBJ2-7, the V gene TRBV4-2; D ambiguous. CDR3 length equals 13 residues. Germline CDR1 LGHNA, CDR2 YNFKEQ. V lost 3 bases and J 2 bases, leaving 8 bases between the germline ends. The CDR3 DNA follows: TGTGCCAGCAGCCAGCCACCCGCCTACGAGCAGTACTTC. It encodes CASSQPPAYEQYF.

The gene calls are TRBV2 and TRBJ1-2; 8 nucleotides agree with TRBD1. In germline, CDR1 is SNHLY, CDR2 FYNNEI. Trimming took 8 bases from V and 0 from J; bases not matched to a gene: 5. The CDR3 runs 14 residues. The CDR3 sequence is CASLGTGSNYGYTF. CDR3 nucleotides: TGTGCCAGCCTTGGGACAGGTTCTAACTATGGCTACACCTTC.

This clonotype was recorded a few times. The chain links TRBV5-1 to TRBJ1-1; D gene uncertain. The CDR3 loop spans 15 amino acids. Per germline, CDR1 SGHRS and CDR2 YFSETQ. With 3 bases removed from V and 1 base from J, the gap between germline ends came to 13 bases. CDR3 in amino acids: CASSSAGQKNTEAFF. Written as DNA, the CDR3 is TGCGCCAGCAGCTCCGCCGGGCAGAAGAACACTGAAGCTTTCTTT.

The sample holds a few counts of this clonotype. One junction end disagrees with the germline gene, perhaps due to a read error. The CDR3 spells CASSLARGPGVF. The CDR3 region has the DNA TGCGCCAGCAGCTTGGCTCGCGGGCCCGGAGTTTTC. The chain recombines TRBV5-1 with TRBJ2-7; maybe TRBD2 (5 bases). Per germline, CDR1 SGHRS and CDR2 YFSETQ. The CDR3 runs 12 residues.

This clonotype was seen a handful of times. The V call is TRBV29-1, the J call TRBJ2-4, with TRBD2 as a possible D gene (5 bases). Germline CDR1 is SQVTM and CDR2 is ANQGSEA. V lost 5 bases and J lost 9, with 8 bases in between. The CDR3 has 10 amino acids. The CDR3 nucleotides read TGCAGCGTTCGCGAGGGCATTCAGTACTTC. Its translation is CSVREGIQYF.

This chain uses TRBV7-8 with TRBJ2-3, with 8 bases aligning to TRBD1. This CDR3 spans 15 amino acids. Germline V gives CDR1 SGHVS, CDR2 FQNEAQ. V trimming: 5 bases; J trimming: 2 bases; junction bases outside the gene matches: 6. CDR3 DNA sequence: TGTGCCAGCAGCGCTACAGGGGGAATCACAGATACGCAGTATTTT. Translated, it gives CASSATGGITDTQYF.

The chain combines TRBV5-6 with TRBJ2-1; 15 bases align to TRBD2. This CDR3 contains 17 residues. Germline V gene data show CDR1 as SGHDT and CDR2 as YYEEEE. The V and J ends lost 3 bases and 10 bases, in that order; junction bases with no gene match: 11. DNA of the CDR3: TGTGCCAGCAGCTGGGGCCAGGGACTAGCGGGAGGATTGGAGCAGTTCTTC. It encodes CASSWGQGLAGGLEQFF.

The genes are TRBV5-1 and TRBJ2-6, with D possibly TRBD1 on 6 matching bases. V was pared by 9 bases and J by 2 bases, with 15 bases between. The CDR3 is 15 amino acids. From germline, CDR1 is SGHRS and CDR2 YFSETQ. Here the CDR3 DNA reads TGCGCCACCCGGACAGCCGGGGCTGGGGCCAACGTCCTGACTTTC. The encoded protein is CATRTAGAGANVLTF.

In its sample, this clonotype was seen many times. The chain combines TRBV3-1 with TRBJ2-7; 9 bases are shared with TRBD2. Germline values: CDR1 LGHDT, CDR2 YNNKEL (reference sequence). CDR3 size: 14 residues. The V and J ends lost 5 bases and 3 bases, in that order; junction bases with no gene match: 5. CDR3 coding DNA: TGTGCCAGCAGCAGGGCACTAGCGGGCTACGAGCAGTACTTC. Translated, it gives CASSRALAGYEQYF.

Only a few counts were recorded for this clonotype. The chain links TRBV13 to TRBJ2-2; 10 nucleotides agree with TRBD1. Germline assignment: CDR1 PRHDT and CDR2 FYEKMQ (reference sequence). After removal of 5 bases from V and 3 bases from J, the junction contained 6 bases not matched to a gene. CDR3 size: 16 residues. CDR3 nucleotides: TGTGCCAGCAGCCCAAGCGACAGGGGGCACACCGGGGAGCTGTTTTTT. Translated: CASSPSDRGHTGELFF.

The chain's CDR3 is CASRGHRTDTQYF. CDR3 bases: TGTGCCAGCAGAGGGCACCGCACAGATACGCAGTATTTT. This chain links TRBV7-8 with TRBJ2-3; D not resolved. CDR1 and CDR2 (germline): SGHVS, FQNEAQ. CDR3 length: 13 residues. V was cut by 6 bases and J by 1 base, with 8 bases left in between. The complete variable domain, with remaining parts taken from reference TRBV7-8 and TRBJ2-3, reads GAGVSQSPRYKVAKRGQDVALRCDPISGHVSLFWYQQALGQGPEFLTYFQNEAQLDKSGLPSDRFFAERPEGSVSTLKIQRTQQEDSAVYLCASRGHRTDTQYFGPGTRLTVL.

The chain has TRBV5-1 and TRBJ2-3, with TRBD1 identical over 8 bases. The CDR3 consists of 15 residues. J lost 4 bases, V lost 3 bases, and 7 bases had no gene match. Germline-derived CDR1 and CDR2 are SGHRS and YFSETQ. This CDR3 reads CASSWTGRRPDTQYF. The CDR3 region has the DNA TGCGCCAGCAGCTGGACAGGGCGGAGGCCAGATACGCAGTATTTT.

This clonotype was seen ten or more times. J is TRBJ2-1 and V is TRBV24-1; D remains unclear. V lost 4 bases and J 3 bases, leaving 15 bases between the germline ends. CDR3 length: 16 residues. CDR1 is KGHDR, CDR2 SFDVKD, per germline. The CDR3 loop is CATSDSSAPVYNEQFF. CDR3 sequence (DNA): TGTGCCACCAGTGACTCCAGCGCGCCAGTCTACAATGAGCAGTTCTTC.

The V gene is TRBV20-1, the J gene TRBJ2-3; 7 bases are a match to TRBD2. The junction had 11 bases not matched to a gene; V was cut back by 5 bases and J by 3 bases. Germline loops: CDR1 DFQATT, CDR2 SNEGSKA (reference sequence). CDR3 size: 15 residues. Written as DNA, the CDR3 is TGCAGTGCTGAATGGGCACGGGAGGTTACAGATACGCAGTATTTT. It codes for CSAEWAREVTDTQYF.

Only a few counts were recorded for this clonotype. The chain has TRBV12-3 or TRBV12-4 and TRBJ1-2, with 7 nucleotides matching TRBD1. Trimming at V came to 3 bases and at J to 4 bases, leaving 8 bases not matched to a gene. This CDR3 spans 15 amino acids. CDR3 protein: CASSLGTGTVYGYTF. In DNA, the CDR3 is TGTGCCAGCAGTTTGGGGACCGGGACAGTCTATGGCTACACCTTC.

This clonotype was observed many times. J is TRBJ2-7 and V is TRBV12-3 or TRBV12-4, with D uncertain. This CDR3 comprises 14 residues. Trimming stripped 2 bases from V and 2 bases from J, with 10 bases between. The CDR3 sequence is CASSLIQETYEQYF. The CDR3 nucleotides are TGTGCCAGCAGTTTAATTCAGGAAACCTACGAGCAGTACTTC.

This clonotype was detected only a few times. The chain has TRBV5-1 and TRBJ2-3; no definite D call. This CDR3 is 16 amino acids long. Germline V gene data show CDR1 as SGHRS and CDR2 as YFSETQ. Trimming took 0 bases from V and 0 from J, leaving 11 bases between them. The CDR3 is CASSLDAPFSTDTQYF. For the CDR3, the DNA is TGCGCCAGCAGCTTGGATGCACCTTTTAGCACAGATACGCAGTATTTT.

This clonotype was seen repeatedly, ten times or more. The J gene is TRBJ2-3, the V gene TRBV4-2; TRBD2 is a possible D gene (5 bases). Germline CDR1 and CDR2: LGHNA and YNFKEQ. The CDR3 extends over 15 amino acids. The V gene lost 0 bases and the J gene lost 9 bases, with 16 bases spanning the gap. As DNA, the CDR3 is TGTGCCAGCAGCCAAGATGAGAGAGGGCCCCTCACGCAGTATTTT. This translates into CASSQDERGPLTQYF.

This clonotype has ten or more counts. The genes are TRBV29-1 and TRBJ2-3; D not resolved. Trimming took 4 bases from V and 2 from J, leaving 13 bases between them. CDR3 length: 14 residues. Germline CDR1 SQVTM, CDR2 ANQGSEA. DNA of the CDR3: TGCAGCGTTGTAATAGACGGAGTCACAGATACGCAGTATTTT. It specifies CSVVIDGVTDTQYF.

This clonotype was found many times. The chain couples TRBV5-6 to TRBJ2-5, with TRBD2 identical over 7 bases. V gave up 5 bases and J gave up 4 bases; unmatched junction bases: 5. Germline assignment: CDR1 SGHDT and CDR2 YYEEEE. The length of the CDR3 is 13 residues. CDR3 in DNA: TGTGCCAGCAGTTTTACGGGGGGAGAGACCCAGTACTTC. Translation: CASSFTGGETQYF. Complete variable domain (other parts from reference TRBV5-6 and TRBJ2-5): DAGVTQSPTHLIKTRGQQVTLRCSPKSGHDTVSWYQQALGQGPQFIFQYYEEEERQRGNFPDRFSGHQFPNYSSELNVNALLLGDSALYLCASSFTGGETQYFGPGTRLLVL.

The V and J genes are TRBV7-6 and TRBJ1-1, with D tentatively TRBD1 (6 bases). The V end was cut by 6 bases, the J end by 4 bases, with 15 bases between. The CDR3 spans 14 residues. Germline loops: CDR1 SGHVS, CDR2 FNYEAQ. The CDR3 is CASRLQGHPTEAFF. The CDR3, as DNA: TGTGCCAGCAGGCTTCAGGGACACCCCACTGAAGCTTTCTTT.

Ten or more counts support this clonotype. The V and J genes are TRBV12-3 or TRBV12-4 and TRBJ2-1; TRBD1 matches at 9 bases. CDR3 length: 15 amino acids. With V trimmed by 5 bases and J by 8 bases, 10 bases remained unmatched. The DNA for the CDR3 is TGTGCCAGCAGTACAGGGGGCCCTCCTGCTCATGAGCAGTTCTTC. Translated: CASSTGGPPAHEQFF.

The chain combines TRBV5-1 with TRBJ2-3; 7 bases fit TRBD2. Germline loops: CDR1 SGHRS, CDR2 YFSETQ. V shed 0 bases, J shed 1 base, and the junction held 11 bases outside the gene matches. The CDR3 length is 18 residues. The CDR3 DNA follows: TGCGCCAGCAGCTTGGTCCTTTTTGGCGGGAGCGGCACAGATACGCAGTATTTT. As protein: CASSLVLFGGSGTDTQYF.

The J gene is TRBJ1-2, the V gene TRBV4-2; perhaps TRBD1 as D (6 bases). Per the germline V gene, CDR1 is LGHNA and CDR2 is YNFKEQ. The CDR3 is 14 amino acids. V lost 0 bases, J lost 9 bases, and 14 bases lay in between. The CDR3 is CASSQDTGRNSYTF. The CDR3, as DNA: TGTGCCAGCAGCCAAGACACAGGGAGAAATAGCTACACCTTC.

The V gene is TRBV18, the J gene TRBJ2-1; D is uncertain. With 3 bases removed from V and 0 bases from J, the gap between germline ends came to 6 bases. Germline V gene sequence: CDR1 KGHSH, CDR2 LQKENI. This CDR3 has 14 amino acids. CDR3 protein: CASSPYSSYNEQFF. The CDR3 nucleotides are TGTGCCAGCTCACCTTATAGCTCCTACAATGAGCAGTTCTTC.

The table lists this clonotype with a few counts. The CDR3 is CASSFRPARGTEAFF. The CDR3 DNA follows: TGCGCCAGCAGCTTTCGGCCCGCCCGCGGCACTGAAGCTTTCTTT. The rearrangement joins TRBV5-1 to TRBJ1-1; D is unresolved. Germline V lookup: CDR1 SGHRS, CDR2 YFSETQ. The V gene lost 2 bases and the J gene lost 4 bases, with 15 bases spanning the gap. The CDR3 extends over 15 amino acids. The full variable domain, rest sourced from reference TRBV5-1 and TRBJ1-1, is KAGVTQTPRYLIKTRGQQVTLSCSPISGHRSVSWYQQTPGQGLQFLFEYFSETQRNKGNFPGRFSGRQFSNSRSEMNVSTLELGDSALYLCASSFRPARGTEAFFGQGTRLTVV.